The entry below describes one T cell receptor beta chain. Its target is unknown. J gave up 5 bases and V 2 bases, and 10 bases lay outside the gene matches. The germline CDR1 and CDR2 sequences are KGHSH and LQKENI. The CDR3 sequence is 16 residues long. This entry is derived from a study of cytomegalovirus exposure and HLA in healthy donors. Repertoires were generated with immunoSEQ multiplex PCR, while TCRdb's copy carries only in-frame clones and drops some. The sample has some 130,000 clones, 75% to 90% seen once. The study's findings and limits: Researchers catalogued around 150 TCR beta chains as cytomegalovirus-associated. According to a subsequent analysis, TCR clusters identified in the first cohort showed a tendency to co-occur across the 100 to 150 validation repertoires.

The source material was PBMCs. This sequence joins TRBV18 and TRBJ1-1; 8 bases are shared with TRBD1. The clonotype was recovered from a woman in her late teens or twenties in good health and CMV-seronegative. DNA for the CDR3: TGTGCCAGCTCACCAGACAGGGGAGGGGGCTGGACTGAAGCTTTCTTT. Its protein product is CASSPDRGGGWTEAFF.